The 17 T cell receptor beta chains below all came from one sample that was sequenced in a study of cytotoxic CD8 clonotypes in ibrutinib-treated CLL. Some clones are missing from TCRdb's copy, which holds only in-frame ones; the method was immunoSEQ multiplex PCR. Among roughly 150,000 clones listed, less than 85% were seen once. The source was PBMCs, collected after 24 months of ibrutinib treatment. These receptors were taken from a human donor with chronic lymphocytic leukemia.

This clone was seen a handful of times. The V call is TRBV15, the J call TRBJ1-1; tentatively, D is TRBD1 (6 bases). The CDR3 has 12 residues. V lost 1 base and J lost 8, with 8 bases in between. Germline CDR1 is LNHNV and CDR2 is YYDKDF (reference sequence). The DNA for the CDR3 is TGTGCCACCAGCAGAGTCGGGGGCGAAGCTTTCTTT. Amino acids: CATSRVGGEAFF.

The rearrangement uses TRBV30 and TRBJ1-1, with a weak D call TRBD1 (5 bases). The V end was cut by 7 bases, the J end by 6 bases, with 12 bases between. Germline V gives CDR1 GTSNPN, CDR2 SVGIG (reference sequence). CDR3 length: 11 residues. The chain's CDR3 is CASSGRPEAFF. DNA of the CDR3: TGTGCCTCCTCAGGGAGGCCTGAAGCTTTCTTT.

The chain recombines TRBV7-9 with TRBJ1-1; TRBD1 matches at 8 bases. There are 14 residues in the CDR3. Germline V CDR1 and CDR2: SEHNR, FQNEAQ (reference sequence). V trimming: 6 bases; J trimming: 0 bases; junction bases outside the gene matches: 3. The chain's CDR3 is CASRGDRMNTEAFF. CDR3 coding DNA: TGTGCCAGCAGGGGGGACAGGATGAACACTGAAGCTTTCTTT.

The V and J genes are TRBV7-3 and TRBJ2-1; 9 nucleotides match TRBD2. V gave up 4 bases and J gave up 5 bases; unmatched junction bases: 6. Germline V gene lookup returns CDR1 SGHTA and CDR2 FQGTGA. CDR3 length equals 15 residues. CDR3 nucleotide sequence: TGTGCCAGCAGCTATACAGCGGGGGGCGACAATGAGCAGTTCTTC. Its translation: CASSYTAGGDNEQFF.

V is TRBV5-1 and J is TRBJ2-1; 9 nucleotides match TRBD1. This CDR3 has 15 residues. Per germline, CDR1 SGHRS and CDR2 YFSETQ. J lost 5 bases, V lost 3 bases, and 6 bases had no gene match. The CDR3 here is CASSSGTGFNNEQFF. CDR3 in DNA: TGCGCCAGCAGCTCGGGGACAGGGTTTAACAATGAGCAGTTCTTC.

J is TRBJ1-1 and V is TRBV5-1; the match to TRBD1 covers 7 bases. Germline V lookup: CDR1 SGHRS, CDR2 YFSETQ. The V gene end was trimmed by 0 bases and the J gene end by 7 bases; junction bases not matched to a gene: 6. The CDR3 loop spans 14 amino acids. The CDR3 coding sequence is TGCGCCAGCAGCTTGGAGGGGGCGGGCTATGAAGCTTTCTTT. This gives the protein CASSLEGAGYEAFF.

CDR3: CASSGRGSGNTIYF. Here the CDR3 DNA reads TGTGCCAGCAGCGGAAGGGGGTCAGGAAACACCATATATTTT. The rearrangement joins TRBV21-1 to TRBJ1-3; TRBD1, the table's D call, was not compared with the DNA. TRBV21-1 is deemed a pseudogene. The CDR3 is 14 residues long.

V is TRBV6-6 and J is TRBJ2-3, with TRBD1 identical over 7 bases. This CDR3 is built from 15 residues. The V gene end was trimmed by 7 bases and the J gene end by 4 bases; junction bases not matched to a gene: 11. The germline CDR1 and CDR2 sequences are MNHNY and SVGAGI (reference sequence). DNA for the CDR3: TGTGCCAGCACCCGTCGACAGGGAAGTTCAGATACGCAGTATTTT. It codes for CASTRRQGSSDTQYF.

The chain joins TRBV19 to TRBJ2-6; D is unresolved. This CDR3 is built from 14 residues. In germline, CDR1 is LNHDA, CDR2 SQIVND (reference sequence). V lost 4 bases, J lost 4 bases, and 8 bases lay in between. CDR3 region: CASSRSAGANVLTF. The CDR3 DNA sequence: TGTGCCAGTAGTAGGTCCGCCGGGGCCAACGTCCTGACTTTC.

This rearrangement joins TRBV10-2 to TRBJ2-2, with D perhaps TRBD2 (6 bases). Germline V gives CDR1 WSHSY, CDR2 SAAADI. V was trimmed by 4 bases and J by 7 bases, leaving 10 bases between them. The CDR3 has 13 amino acids. DNA of the CDR3: TGCGCCAGCAGTGGACTAGTGTTCGGGGAGCTGTTTTTT. Protein: CASSGLVFGELFF.

The chain couples TRBV30 to TRBJ2-2; a weak D match, TRBD2 (7 bases). Germline CDR1 reads GTSNPN; CDR2 reads SVGIG (reference sequence). Between the trimmed V and J ends, which lost 4 bases and 5 bases, there was a span of 20 bases. The CDR3 runs to 16 residues. CDR3 residues: CAWTGGGGDGTGELFF. As DNA, the CDR3 is TGTGCCTGGACCGGGGGCGGGGGTGACGGAACCGGGGAGCTGTTTTTT.

This clone appeared once. The V gene is TRBV11-2, the J gene TRBJ2-5; D gene unclear. With 3 bases removed from V and 1 base from J, the gap between germline ends came to 12 bases. Germline loops: CDR1 SGHAT, CDR2 FQNNGV. This CDR3 spans 15 amino acids. The CDR3 protein is CASSLTRDLQETQYF. The CDR3 DNA reads as TGTGCCAGCAGCTTGACTCGAGATCTCCAAGAGACCCAGTACTTC.

This clone has a handful of counts. The chain employs TRBV9 and TRBJ1-1; TRBD1 might be the D (5 bases). The CDR3 contains 12 residues. Trimming took off 1 base at V and 10 bases at J, with 11 bases between the two ends. The germline gives CDR1 SGDLS, CDR2 YYNGEE. The CDR3 coding sequence is TGTGCCAGCAGCGTAATAAAGGGGAGAGCTTTCTTT. Translating gives CASSVIKGRAFF.

This clone occurred a few times. The chain's CDR3 is CASSSREGASNQPQHF. The CDR3 DNA reads TGTGCCAGCAGTTCTAGAGAGGGGGCCTCCAATCAGCCCCAGCATTTT. V usage is TRBV7-8 and J usage is TRBJ1-5; 7 positions match TRBD1. The junction had 11 bases not matched to a gene; V was cut back by 6 bases and J by 3 bases. From germline, CDR1 is SGHVS and CDR2 FQNEAQ. The CDR3 covers 16 residues.

J is TRBJ2-7 and V is TRBV5-1; no clear D. Trimming removed 0 bases at V and 1 base at J, with 8 bases between. CDR1 is SGHRS and CDR2 is YFSETQ in the germline V gene. The CDR3 is 14 residues long. The CDR3 coding sequence is TGCGCCAGCAGCTTGGCCGCGGCTTCCTACGAGCAGTACTTC. Translated: CASSLAAASYEQYF.

The rearrangement links TRBV6-1 to TRBJ1-6, with D perhaps TRBD1 (6 bases). Per the germline V gene, CDR1 is MNHNS and CDR2 is SASEGT. V was cut by 3 bases and J by 11 bases, with 14 bases left in between. The CDR3 spans 14 residues. DNA of the CDR3: TGTGCCAGCAGTGAGGGGGCCGGGCGGGCACCCCTCCACTTT. Protein: CASSEGAGRAPLHF.

The chain links TRBV4-2 to TRBJ2-1; TRBD2 matches at 9 bases. The CDR3 extends over 14 amino acids. Germline CDR1 LGHNA, CDR2 YNFKEQ. V was clipped by 7 bases and J by 6 bases; unmatched bases: 7. The CDR3, as DNA: TGTGCCAGCACTCCGGGACTAGCCCTCAATGAGCAGTTCTTC. This encodes CASTPGLALNEQFF.